The 25 T cell receptor beta chains below were found in one sample sequenced in a study of blood T cell repertoires in COVID-19. Measured with immunoSEQ multiplex PCR; TCRdb has only the in-frame clones, and not every one. The table has around 370,000 clones, 85% to 90% seen once. The material sequenced was peripheral blood. The source of these receptors is a woman in her 70s with COVID-19, enrolled during active disease.

This CDR3 is CASIRTSGANEQFF. The CDR3 nucleotides read TGTGCCAGTATAAGGACTAGCGGGGCCAATGAGCAGTTCTTC. V and J are TRBV19 and TRBJ2-1, with TRBD2 matching over 12 bases. CDR3 length: 14 amino acids. Germline V lookup: CDR1 LNHDA, CDR2 SQIVND (reference sequence). J gave up 6 bases and V 7 bases, and 4 bases lay outside the gene matches.

V and J are TRBV4-1 and TRBJ2-7, with D possibly being TRBD2 (6 bases). V shed 0 bases and J shed 1 base, with 13 bases lying between them. The CDR3 spans 16 residues. The germline V gene encodes CDR1 MGHRA and CDR2 YSYEKL. CDR3 in amino acids: CASSQEIGGDSYEQYF. Here the CDR3 DNA reads TGCGCCAGCAGCCAAGAGATTGGCGGGGATTCCTACGAGCAGTACTTC.

This chain links TRBV19 with TRBJ1-5, with D maybe TRBD1 (6 bases). This CDR3 has 15 residues. The ends were cut back, 4 bases at V and 2 bases at J, with 12 bases in the middle. Per germline, CDR1 LNHDA and CDR2 SQIVND (reference sequence). The CDR3 spells CASSTRTEGNQPQHF. The DNA for the CDR3 is TGTGCCAGTAGTACAAGGACAGAGGGCAATCAGCCCCAGCATTTT.

The chain carries TRBV5-1 and TRBJ1-2; perhaps TRBD1 as D (6 bases). This CDR3 is built from 14 residues. V shed 4 bases and J shed 2 bases, with 12 bases lying between them. Germline V lookup: CDR1 SGHRS, CDR2 YFSETQ. CDR3 in DNA: TGCGCCAGCAGCGTAGAAGACAGGAACTATGGCTACACCTTC. Residues: CASSVEDRNYGYTF. Based on the CDR3 plus reference TRBV5-1 and TRBJ1-2, the full variable domain is KAGVTQTPRYLIKTRGQQVTLSCSPISGHRSVSWYQQTPGQGLQFLFEYFSETQRNKGNFPGRFSGRQFSNSRSEMNVSTLELGDSALYLCASSVEDRNYGYTFGSGTRLTVV.

The chain carries TRBV6-6 and TRBJ1-3; D is unclear. The length of the CDR3 is 15 residues. Trimming took off 10 bases at V and 0 bases at J, with 16 bases between the two ends. Germline V gives CDR1 MNHNY, CDR2 SVGAGI (reference sequence). Here the CDR3 reads CATPSDGSSGNTIYF. CDR3 sequence (DNA): TGTGCCACCCCTTCTGACGGGAGCTCTGGAAACACCATATATTTT.

CDR3 loop: CASSPRLDRVGNTIYF. The CDR3 region has the DNA TGTGCCAGCAGCCCTAGACTCGACAGGGTTGGAAACACCATATATTTT. The chain couples TRBV9 to TRBJ1-3; 7 nucleotides line up with TRBD1. V was pared by 4 bases and J by 3 bases, with 10 bases of the junction left unmatched. The CDR3 is 16 residues long. CDR1 is SGDLS and CDR2 is YYNGEE in the germline V gene. The whole variable domain, filled in from reference TRBV9 and TRBJ1-3, reads DSGVTQTPKHLITATGQRVTLRCSPRSGDLSVYWYQQSLDQGLQFLIQYYNGEERAKGNILERFSAQQFPDLHSELNLSSLELGDSALYFCASSPRLDRVGNTIYFGEGSWLTVV.

The V gene is TRBV19, the J gene TRBJ2-1; tentatively, D is TRBD1 (5 bases). V gave up 3 bases and J gave up 1 base, with 10 bases separating them. The CDR3 contains 15 residues. Germline CDR1 reads LNHDA; CDR2 reads SQIVND (reference sequence). The CDR3 DNA reads as TGTGCCAGTAGTATGGATAGGGGATCCTACAATGAGCAGTTCTTC. It encodes CASSMDRGSYNEQFF.

This CDR3 is CATSWGPTEAFF. The CDR3 nucleotides are TGTGCCACCTCGTGGGGGCCTACTGAAGCTTTCTTT. The chain joins TRBV28 to TRBJ1-1, with TRBD1 as a possible D gene (6 bases). Germline V gives CDR1 MDHEN, CDR2 SYDVKM. The CDR3 consists of 12 residues. V was trimmed by 10 bases and J by 5 bases, leaving 14 bases between them.

The gene calls are TRBV28 and TRBJ2-7; TRBD1 matches 8 bases. Looked up from germline, CDR1 is MDHEN and CDR2 is SYDVKM. With 5 bases clipped from V and 3 bases from J, the junction kept 6 bases outside the gene matches. CDR3 length: 14 amino acids. This chain's CDR3 is CASSLTGVVYEQYF. The CDR3, as DNA: TGTGCCAGCAGTCTGACAGGGGTCGTCTACGAGCAGTACTTC.

The chain combines TRBV12-3 or TRBV12-4 with TRBJ2-7, with D perhaps TRBD1 (5 bases). CDR3 length equals 12 residues. Trimming cost V 3 bases and J 5 bases, with 8 bases left between them. CDR3 loop: CASSLQGDEQYF. The DNA of the CDR3 is TGTGCCAGCAGTTTGCAAGGGGACGAGCAGTACTTC.

This chain joins TRBV6-1 and TRBJ1-5; D is unclear. This CDR3 spans 14 amino acids. V lost 3 bases and J 7 bases, leaving 13 bases between the germline ends. Germline loops: CDR1 MNHNS, CDR2 SASEGT. In DNA form, the CDR3 reads TGTGCCAGCAGTGATTTACAGACCCCCCAGCCCCAGCATTTT. Protein product: CASSDLQTPQPQHF.

CDR3 in amino acids: CASSFPSVGDTQYF. The DNA for the CDR3 is TGCGCCAGCAGCTTTCCCTCTGTCGGGGATACGCAGTATTTT. V and J are TRBV5-1 and TRBJ2-3; D is uncertain. The CDR3 spans 14 residues. Germline CDR1 reads SGHRS; CDR2 reads YFSETQ. V was cut by 2 bases and J by 6 bases, with 13 bases left in between.

V is TRBV6-5 and J is TRBJ1-1; D unclear. This CDR3 has 15 amino acids. V lost 5 bases to trimming and J lost 7 bases, with 20 bases between them. Per the germline V gene, CDR1 is MNHEY and CDR2 is SVGAGI. CDR3 loop: CASSNREGLYHEAFF. The DNA of the CDR3 is TGTGCCAGCAGTAACCGAGAGGGCCTATACCATGAAGCTTTCTTT.

This clone appeared once. This chain uses TRBV7-2 with TRBJ2-1; 8 bases match TRBD1. The V segment lost 1 base and the J segment 5 bases; nucleotides outside the gene matches: 7. Germline loops: CDR1 SGHTA, CDR2 FQGNSA. This CDR3 is built from 16 residues. The CDR3 DNA reads TGTGCCAGCAGCTTAGTTTGGACAGGGCGCAACAATGAGCAGTTCTTC. It is translated as CASSLVWTGRNNEQFF.

The chain combines TRBV2 with TRBJ1-1, with no clear D. This CDR3 has 13 amino acids. Germline CDR1 reads SNHLY; CDR2 reads FYNNEI. Trimming left V 7 bases short and J 1 base short, with 10 bases between. The CDR3 loop reads CASTLSTNTEAFF. As DNA, the CDR3 is TGTGCCAGCACATTATCTACGAACACTGAAGCTTTCTTT. Together with reference TRBV2 and TRBJ1-1, the CDR3 gives the full variable domain: EPEVTQTPSHQVTQMGQEVILRCVPISNHLYFYWYRQILGQKVEFLVSFYNNEISEKSEIFDDQFSVERPDGSNFTLKIRSTKLEDSAMYFCASTLSTNTEAFFGQGTRLTVV.

The chain links TRBV19 to TRBJ2-1, with D perhaps TRBD2 (5 bases). Germline V gene lookup returns CDR1 LNHDA and CDR2 SQIVND (reference sequence). With 3 bases removed from V and 7 bases from J, the gap between germline ends came to 16 bases. CDR3 size: 15 residues. CDR3 sequence (DNA): TGTGCCAGTAGTATGACGATTGCCCGGACTAATGAGCAGTTCTTC. This translates into CASSMTIARTNEQFF.

The chain combines TRBV5-4 with TRBJ2-3; 16 nucleotides line up with TRBD2. Per germline, CDR1 SGHNT and CDR2 YYREEE (reference sequence). The CDR3 sequence is 17 residues long. J was trimmed by 1 base and V by 4 bases; bases with no gene match: 3. DNA of the CDR3: TGTGCCAGCAGCCTCGGGACTAGCGGGGGGGGCACAGATACGCAGTATTTT. Its translation is CASSLGTSGGGTDTQYF.

The V gene is TRBV29-1, the J gene TRBJ2-3, with TRBD1 matching over 10 bases. V lost 0 bases, J lost 3 bases, and 6 bases stayed unmatched. CDR3 length: 16 residues. Germline V gene lookup returns CDR1 SQVTM and CDR2 ANQGSEA. This chain's CDR3 is CSVEEGTGDKTDTQYF. CDR3 sequence (DNA): TGCAGCGTTGAAGAGGGGACAGGGGATAAGACAGATACGCAGTATTTT.

Concerning this clone: In the same sample, other DNA sequences code for this CDR3. The rearrangement links TRBV5-1 to TRBJ2-7; D not certain. Germline lookup yields CDR1 SGHRS and CDR2 YFSETQ. This CDR3 is 13 amino acids long. The V end was cut by 3 bases, the J end by 1 base, with 8 bases between. The DNA of the CDR3 is TGCGCCAGCAGCTCCCCCTCTTCCTACGAGCAGTACTTC. Translation: CASSSPSSYEQYF.

The chain combines TRBV5-6 with TRBJ1-6; TRBD1 agrees at 8 bases. This CDR3 region has 15 residues. The ends lost 4 bases at V and 3 bases at J; junction bases unmatched: 3. The germline V gene has CDR1 SGHDT and CDR2 YYEEEE. CDR3 bases: TGTGCCAGCAGCCGTGGGACAGGCTATAATTCACCCCTCCACTTT. Its translation: CASSRGTGYNSPLHF.

This chain links TRBV12-3 or TRBV12-4 with TRBJ2-3, with D unclear. Trimming shortened V by 8 bases and J by 4 bases, and 10 bases separated the two germline ends. The CDR3 totals 12 residues. CDR3 in amino acids: CASQITPDTQYF. In DNA, the CDR3 is TGTGCCAGCCAGATCACCCCAGATACGCAGTATTTT.

This chain joins TRBV5-6 and TRBJ1-5; TRBD1 agrees at 11 bases. Germline CDR1 and CDR2: SGHDT and YYEEEE. V lost 3 bases and J lost 7; bases outside the gene matches: 3. The CDR3 is 14 amino acids. The CDR3 here is CASSWGQGGQPQHF. Here the CDR3 DNA reads TGTGCCAGCAGCTGGGGACAGGGGGGCCAGCCCCAGCATTTT.

The CDR3 here is CASSHRATNEKLFF. In nucleotides, the CDR3 is TGTGCCAGCAGCCACAGGGCCACTAATGAAAAACTGTTTTTT. V and J are TRBV3-1 (or the pseudogene TRBV3-2) and TRBJ1-4, with D possibly TRBD1 on 5 matching bases. Trimming removed 3 bases from V and 2 bases from J, with 7 bases in between. The CDR3 has 14 residues. Germline lookup yields CDR1 LGHDT and CDR2 YNNKEL (reference sequence).

This clone was detected only once. V is TRBV28 and J is TRBJ1-4; D might be TRBD1 (5 bases). V shed 3 bases and J shed 5 bases, with 13 bases lying between them. Germline-derived CDR1 and CDR2 are MDHEN and SYDVKM. There are 15 residues in the CDR3. The CDR3 here is CASSFPGLMNEKLFF. CDR3 DNA sequence: TGTGCCAGCAGTTTTCCGGGACTGATGAATGAAAAACTGTTTTTT.

This clone appeared a single time. The rearrangement joins TRBV28 to TRBJ2-7, with 8 bases matching TRBD1. Germline-derived CDR1 and CDR2 are MDHEN and SYDVKM. The CDR3 covers 14 residues. Unmatched junction bases numbered 6, after V lost 6 bases and J lost 2 bases. Here the CDR3 reads CASRLEDRAYEQYF. In nucleotides, the CDR3 is TGTGCCAGCAGATTAGAGGACAGGGCCTACGAGCAGTACTTC.